This TCR beta chain derives from a study of shared clonotypes between healthy human individuals. Method: immunoSEQ multiplex PCR; TCRdb's copy keeps in-frame clones and lacks some. Of roughly 1.5 million clones listed, approximately 98% are singletons. From germline, CDR1 is SGHRS and CDR2 YFSETQ. V dropped 5 bases and J dropped 7 bases, with 13 bases sitting between them. The CDR3 totals 13 residues. General observations from the study: Among non-shared clonotypes, generation probabilities were lower than among those shared by all four donors.

Comments on this clone: The antigen is not known.

The chain has TRBV5-1 and TRBJ2-1; unclear D gene. The source material was naive CD4+ T cells sorted from blood. Subset specified: CD45RA+ positively selected. The clonotype comes from a man aged 30 to 39 in good health. The CDR3 DNA sequence: TGCGCCAGCAGTCTCACTCCGCTAAATGAGCAGTTCTTC. Its protein product is CASSLTPLNEQFF.